The 14 T cell receptor beta chains listed next were all sequenced from one sample in a study of human T cells and chemical hapten exposure. Indicated time point: patch test 1, 2 weeks after DPC sensitization. The treatment here: therapeutic diphenylcyclopropenone sensitization with weekly scalp DPC. Using its own MiXCR run on the RACE reads, TCRdb lists one record per CDR3 protein. The sample records about 120,000 distinct CDR3 sequences, roughly 13% being singletons. Sequenced material: whole blood, taken in connection with sensitization to the hapten diphenylcyclopropenone (DPC). Receptors were obtained from a man between 18 and 29 years old with alopecia areata. Some clones in this sample may be carry-over from other donors' samples.

The table lists this clonotype with many counts. The rearrangement uses TRBV19 and TRBJ1-2; TRBD1 aligns across 8 bases. Trimming at V came to 3 bases and at J to 6 bases, leaving 6 bases not matched to a gene. CDR1 is LNHDA and CDR2 is SQIVND in the germline V gene (reference sequence). This CDR3 comprises 14 residues. The CDR3 DNA reads as TGTGCCAGTAGTATGGGGACAGGTTTTGATGGCTACACCTTC. It specifies CASSMGTGFDGYTF.

This clonotype was detected only a few times. This chain connects TRBV9 to TRBJ2-7, with a tentative D call TRBD1 (6 bases). The CDR3 length is 14 residues. Germline CDR1 and CDR2: SGDLS and YYNGEE. The CDR3 sequence is CASSSRQASHEQYV. DNA of the CDR3: TGTGCCAGCAGCTCCCGACAGGCCTCCCACGAGCAGTACGTC.

In this sample, this clonotype turned up many times. This rearrangement joins TRBV5-1 to TRBJ2-1; D is undetermined. The CDR3 covers 11 residues. The germline CDR1 and CDR2 sequences are SGHRS and YFSETQ. The V end lost 2 bases, the J end lost 5 bases, and 2 bases lay between the germline ends. The CDR3 here is CASSFNNEQFF. CDR3 in DNA: TGCGCCAGCAGCTTCAACAATGAGCAGTTCTTC.

This chain joins TRBV11-2 and TRBJ2-5, with D hard to call. This CDR3 comprises 13 residues. Germline-derived CDR1 and CDR2 are SGHAT and FQNNGV. Trimming stripped 4 bases from V and 2 bases from J, with 8 bases between. The CDR3 is CASSWWGQETQYF. For the CDR3, the DNA is TGTGCCAGCAGCTGGTGGGGACAAGAGACCCAGTACTTC.

This clonotype was counted many times. The V gene is TRBV14, the J gene TRBJ1-6, with D uncertain. The germline V gene encodes CDR1 SGHDN and CDR2 FVKESK. There are 17 residues in the CDR3. V lost 1 base, J lost 7 bases, and 17 bases lay in between. This CDR3 reads CASSQVRTLTGNSPLHF. In DNA, the CDR3 is TGTGCCAGCAGCCAAGTTCGCACCCTCACTGGGAATTCACCCCTCCACTTT.

This rearrangement joins TRBV29-1 to TRBJ2-5, with D perhaps given as TRBD1 or TRBD2 (6 bases each). The germline gives CDR1 SQVTM, CDR2 ANQGSEA. The CDR3 covers 13 residues. Between the trimmed V and J ends, which lost 7 bases and 1 base, there was a span of 13 bases. The CDR3 is CSAAGHFQETQYF. The CDR3 DNA reads TGCAGCGCTGCGGGACATTTCCAAGAGACCCAGTACTTC.

In its sample, this clonotype was seen a few times. The chain combines TRBV2 with TRBJ1-5; D unclear. CDR3 size: 15 residues. V gave up 7 bases and J gave up 0 bases, with 13 bases separating them. The germline V gene encodes CDR1 SNHLY and CDR2 FYNNEI. CDR3 sequence: CASMPGGYSNQPQHF. The CDR3 nucleotides read TGTGCCAGCATGCCGGGAGGCTATAGCAATCAGCCCCAGCATTTT.

The chain uses TRBV4-3 and TRBJ2-1, with D maybe TRBD2 (6 bases). CDR1 is LGHNA, CDR2 YSLEER, per germline. V dropped 1 base and J dropped 6 bases, with 10 bases sitting between them. The CDR3 spans 14 residues. The DNA of the CDR3 is TGCGCCAGCAGCCAAGGGGACTTTTCCAATGAGCAGTTCTTC. Its protein product is CASSQGDFSNEQFF.

A few counts support this clonotype. DNA for the CDR3: TGTGCCAGCAGCTTAGGCGTTCCCGGAGATACGCAGTATTTT. This codes for CASSLGVPGDTQYF. V and J are TRBV7-8 and TRBJ2-3; D not resolved. CDR1 is SGHVS and CDR2 is FQNEAQ in the germline V gene. This CDR3 is 14 amino acids long. Trimming pared 1 base from V and 5 bases from J, leaving 10 bases between.

This chain links TRBV20-1 with TRBJ2-6, with unresolved D. The CDR3 sequence is 15 residues long. Germline CDR1 reads DFQATT; CDR2 reads SNEGSKA (reference sequence). V lost 3 bases and J lost 0, with 9 bases in between. The CDR3 sequence: CSARATDSGANVLTF. The CDR3 DNA follows: TGCAGTGCTAGGGCAACAGACTCTGGGGCCAACGTCCTGACTTTC.

The V call is TRBV7-2, the J call TRBJ1-1, with 8 bases that match TRBD1. CDR1 and CDR2 from the germline V gene are SGHTA and FQGNSA. After removal of 8 bases from V and 10 bases from J, the junction contained 18 bases not matched to a gene. The CDR3 has 15 residues. This CDR3 is CASFAWTGQGLGAFF. The CDR3 nucleotides are TGTGCCAGCTTCGCTTGGACAGGGCAAGGCTTGGGAGCTTTCTTT. Full variable domain (missing parts from reference TRBV7-2 and TRBJ1-1): GAGVSQSPSNKVTEKGKDVELRCDPISGHTALYWYRQSLGQGLEFLIYFQGNSAPDKSGLPSDRFSAERTGGSVSTLTIQRTQQEDSAVYLCASFAWTGQGLGAFFGQGTRLTVV.

A few counts support this clonotype. The CDR3 reads CASSHGQSYEQYF. The DNA for the CDR3 is TGTGCCAGCAGTCACGGACAGTCCTACGAGCAGTACTTC. The chain recombines TRBV27 with TRBJ2-7; TRBD1 might be the D (6 bases). V was clipped by 5 bases and J by 1 base, with 9 bases between them. CDR3 length: 13 amino acids. Germline CDR1 MNHEY, CDR2 SMNVEV (reference sequence).

The chain uses TRBV4-1 and TRBJ2-4; TRBD1 is a possible D gene (6 bases). V gave up 4 bases and J gave up 1 base, with 20 bases separating them. The germline V gene encodes CDR1 MGHRA and CDR2 YSYEKL. This CDR3 is 18 amino acids long. The CDR3 is CASSPQTGPTLAKNIQYF. CDR3 bases: TGCGCCAGCAGCCCCCAGACAGGACCCACGCTGGCCAAAAACATTCAGTACTTC.

V usage is TRBV18 and J usage is TRBJ2-2; D is ambiguous. CDR1 is KGHSH, CDR2 LQKENI, per germline. The ends were cut back, 5 bases at V and 0 bases at J, with 13 bases in the middle. This CDR3 comprises 16 residues. The CDR3 bases are TGTGCCAGCTCAATCAATGGAGACGCGAACACCGGGGAGCTGTTTTTT. This encodes CASSINGDANTGELFF.